The T cell receptor beta chain under discussion was sequenced for a study of T-cell memory formation after mild COVID-19. Study as a whole: Largely donor-specific sequence clusters came from a couple of donors. Study-wide findings and caveats: Whereas later expanders leaned CD4+, clones contracting day 15 to 85 showed a balanced CD4/CD8 makeup.

The germline V gene has CDR1 MNHEY and CDR2 SVGAGI. CDR3 size: 13 residues. Trimming removed 2 bases from V and 1 base from J, with 6 bases in between. This clonotype was seen only a few times. Its antigen remains unidentified. TCRdb analysed the 5' RACE reads with MiXCR anew, one entry per CDR3 protein. The sample holds about 320,000 distinct CDR3 sequences; over 11% are singletons and the top ten take over 20%. This receptor was obtained from a young man who had mild COVID-19 (a few samples of this study predate the infection). Cell type and time point are not known. Material for sequencing was PBMCs or a T cell subset sorted from them (not recorded which). The V gene is TRBV6-5, the J gene TRBJ2-7; no definite D call. In DNA form, the CDR3 reads TGTGCCAGCAGTTACGGGCAGTCCTACGAGCAGTACGTC. It specifies CASSYGQSYEQYV.